This TCR beta chain is from a study of blood T cell repertoires in COVID-19. Study-level information: Whether acute or convalescent, the COVID-19 samples came from the United States, Italy and Spain. Sources were T cells, B-cell-depleted T cells, or PBMCs; the material itself was cDNA or gDNA.

Original methodology: Quantification of nucleated cells was approximated via reference gene primer amplification. Libraries were prepared by immunoSEQ multiplex PCR; TCRdb keeps only in-frame clonotypes and omits some of them. V, J and clone size are taken as reported in that table, and D and trimming were inferred from the DNA itself. The sample yields tens of thousands of clones, more than 90% seen once. Germline CDR1 reads LNHNV; CDR2 reads YYDKDF (reference sequence). The length of the CDR3 is 14 residues. Trimming pared 1 base from V and 5 bases from J, leaving 8 bases between. This chain uses TRBV15 with TRBJ1-4; D is possibly TRBD1 (5 bases). The sequence was collected from a man in his 60s with acute or convalescent COVID-19. Material: peripheral blood. Here the CDR3 DNA reads TGTGCCACCAGCAGAGGACAGAAAAATGAAAAACTGTTTTTT. Protein: CATSRGQKNEKLFF.